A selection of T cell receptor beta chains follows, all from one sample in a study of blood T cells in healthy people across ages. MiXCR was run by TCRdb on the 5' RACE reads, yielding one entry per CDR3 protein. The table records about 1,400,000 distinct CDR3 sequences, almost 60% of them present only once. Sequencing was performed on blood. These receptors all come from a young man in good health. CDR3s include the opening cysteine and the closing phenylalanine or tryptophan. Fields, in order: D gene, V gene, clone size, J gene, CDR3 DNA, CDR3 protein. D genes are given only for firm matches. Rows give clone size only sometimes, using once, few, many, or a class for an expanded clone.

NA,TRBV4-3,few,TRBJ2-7,TGCGCCAGCAGCCAAACCTTGGTGGGCGAGCAGTACTTC,CASSQTLVGEQYF
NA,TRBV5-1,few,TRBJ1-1,TGCGCCAGCAGCTCCAGGGTTCTGAACACTGAAGCTTTCTTT,CASSSRVLNTEAFF
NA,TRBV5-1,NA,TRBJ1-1,TGCGCCAGCAGCAATGACAAACAGAACACTGAAGCTTTCTTT,CASSNDKQNTEAFF
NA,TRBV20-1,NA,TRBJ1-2,TGCAGTGCGTATACGAAGAAATTGAACTATGGCTACACCTTC,CSAYTKKLNYGYTF
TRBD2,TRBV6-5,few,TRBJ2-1,TGTGCCAGCAGTTACGCGCGGACTAGGGGTGAGCAGTTCTTC,CASSYARTRGEQFF
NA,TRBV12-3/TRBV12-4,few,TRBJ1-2,TGTGCCAGCAGTTCCACAGGGCGAAGTGGCTACACCTTC,CASSSTGRSGYTF
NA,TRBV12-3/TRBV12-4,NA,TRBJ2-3,TGTGCCAGCAGTTTAAATCGGGTAGCGGATACGCAGTATTTT,CASSLNRVADTQYF
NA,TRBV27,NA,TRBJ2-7,TGTGCCAGCAGTACCTCCCCAGGGAAGCAGTACTTC,CASSTSPGKQYF
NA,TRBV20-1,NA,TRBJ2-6,TGCAGTGCTCTTCCGGGACCTTATGGGACCTCTGGGGCCAACGTCCTGACTTTC,CSALPGPYGTSGANVLTF
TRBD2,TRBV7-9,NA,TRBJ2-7,TGTGCCAGCAGCTTAGCCCGGCAGGGACTAGGCGAGCAGTACTTC,CASSLARQGLGEQYF
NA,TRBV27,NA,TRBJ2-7,TGTGCCAGCAGTAGGATAGGACCGGGGTCCTACGAGCAGTACTTC,CASSRIGPGSYEQYF